The 10 T cell receptor beta chains presented below share a single source sample, sequenced in a study of T cell repertoires in cytomegalovirus infection. MiXCR, applied by TCRdb to the reads, yields one record per CDR3 protein. Of around 230,000 distinct CDR3 sequences detected, approximately 7% appear once; the ten largest clones hold roughly 6%. Sequences were obtained from PBMCs. These receptors all come from a human donor in good health (CMV status not recorded). Some clones in this sample may be carry-over from other donors' samples.

This clonotype was counted at least ten times. This chain links TRBV5-1 with TRBJ2-7; TRBD1 aligns across 7 bases. Losses at the gene ends were 4 bases for V and 3 bases for J; bases not matched to a gene: 10. The CDR3 runs to 15 residues. Per germline, CDR1 SGHRS and CDR2 YFSETQ. As DNA, the CDR3 is TGCGCCAGCAGCCGCGACAGGGCCGATCGCTACGAGCAGTACTTC. Its translation: CASSRDRADRYEQYF.

In its sample, this clonotype was seen many times. This chain joins TRBV19 and TRBJ1-5; 7 positions agree with TRBD1. The junction had 7 bases not matched to a gene; V was cut back by 9 bases and J by 5 bases. Germline V gives CDR1 LNHDA, CDR2 SQIVND (reference sequence). The CDR3 is made up of 13 amino acids. The DNA of the CDR3 is TGTGCCAGCAGACAGGGCTTTGATCAGCCCCAGCATTTT. Translating gives CASRQGFDQPQHF.

This clonotype showed up many times. The genes are TRBV23-1 and TRBJ2-3; the match to TRBD2 covers 14 bases. Being an ORF, TRBV23-1 has a function that is uncertain. This CDR3 comprises 20 residues. V dropped 0 bases and J dropped 4; count of bases not matched to a gene: 12. As DNA, the CDR3 is TGCGCCAGCAGTCAATCGACTAGCGGGGGGGCCATCTTCTATGCAGATACGCAGTATTTT. Residues: CASSQSTSGGAIFYADTQYF.

This clonotype was seen many times. The chain uses TRBV29-1 and TRBJ1-1; D gene unclear. Germline V gene lookup returns CDR1 SQVTM and CDR2 ANQGSEA. The CDR3 has 15 amino acids. V shed 0 bases and J shed 6 bases, with 17 bases lying between them. Here the CDR3 reads CSVEDPSVDGAEAFF. The CDR3 DNA is TGCAGCGTTGAAGATCCATCTGTCGATGGAGCTGAAGCTTTCTTT.

This clonotype was found many times. The genes are TRBV29-1 and TRBJ2-5; perhaps TRBD2 as D (5 bases). Germline CDR1 SQVTM, CDR2 ANQGSEA. The length of the CDR3 is 13 residues. Deletions cut 5 bases from V and 7 bases from J, with 17 bases between. In DNA form, the CDR3 reads TGCAGCGTTTTTCAAGACCCCGCGGGGACCCAGTACTTC. Protein product: CSVFQDPAGTQYF.

This clonotype was detected many times. The chain uses TRBV2 and TRBJ2-7; D is unresolved. CDR3 length: 12 amino acids. CDR1 is SNHLY and CDR2 is FYNNEI in the germline V gene. The V end lost 8 bases, the J end lost 4 bases, and 12 bases lay between the germline ends. The CDR3 nucleotides are TGTGCCAGCGCCGACTCCAATTACGAGCAGTACTTC. This encodes CASADSNYEQYF. Together with reference TRBV2 and TRBJ2-7, the CDR3 gives the full variable domain: EPEVTQTPSHQVTQMGQEVILRCVPISNHLYFYWYRQILGQKVEFLVSFYNNEISEKSEIFDDQFSVERPDGSNFTLKIRSTKLEDSAMYFCASADSNYEQYFGPGTRLTVT.

This clonotype was recorded at least ten times. The chain links TRBV14 to TRBJ1-2; D gene ambiguous. The CDR3 length is 15 residues. V lost 3 bases and J lost 8, with 19 bases in between. The germline CDR1 and CDR2 sequences are SGHDN and FVKESK. The CDR3: CASSQTLPTSRGYTF. CDR3 in DNA: TGTGCCAGCAGCCAGACTCTCCCCACTAGCCGGGGCTACACCTTC. The whole variable domain, remainder taken from reference TRBV14 and TRBJ1-2, is EAGVTQFPSHSVIEKGQTVTLRCDPISGHDNLYWYRRVMGKEIKFLLHFVKESKQDESGMPNNRFLAERTGGTYSTLKVQPAELEDSGVYFCASSQTLPTSRGYTFGSGTRLTVV.

This clonotype has at least ten counts. This chain uses TRBV30 with TRBJ1-3; D call uncertain. This CDR3 spans 15 amino acids. The V gene lost 0 bases and the J gene lost 0 bases, with 9 bases spanning the gap. Germline V gene lookup returns CDR1 GTSNPN and CDR2 SVGIG (reference sequence). CDR3 amino acids: CAWSVRRLSGNTIYF. DNA for the CDR3: TGTGCCTGGAGTGTACGCCGGCTCTCTGGAAACACCATATATTTT.

This clonotype was seen at least ten times. The chain recombines TRBV7-8 with TRBJ2-1; 8 bases align to TRBD1. Looked up from germline, CDR1 is SGHVS and CDR2 is FQNEAQ. V dropped 0 bases and J dropped 0; count of bases not matched to a gene: 13. The CDR3 is 20 residues long. The CDR3 bases are TGTGCCAGCAGCTTAGCGCGGACAGGGCAAAGTAGAAGCTCCTACAATGAGCAGTTCTTC. Translation gives CASSLARTGQSRSSYNEQFF.

There are many counts of this clonotype. The rearrangement uses TRBV18 and TRBJ1-5; TRBD1 matches at 10 bases. The V gene end was trimmed by 5 bases and the J gene end by 6 bases; junction bases not matched to a gene: 13. This CDR3 spans 17 amino acids. CDR1 KGHSH and CDR2 LQKENI come from the germline V gene. The DNA for the CDR3 is TGTGCCAGCTCAATCCGAGTAGACAGGGGGCGCAGTCAGCCCCAGCATTTT. Protein sequence: CASSIRVDRGRSQPQHF.